This T cell receptor beta chain originates from a study of blood T cell repertoires in COVID-19. Study summary: Donors in the United States, Italy and Spain gave samples during acute or convalescent COVID-19. PBMCs, B-cell-depleted T cells, or T cells provided the cDNA or gDNA that made up the material.

This clone was seen just once. In the source study's methods: For nucleated cells, counts were estimated from reference gene primer amplification. The protocol was immunoSEQ multiplex PCR, while the TCRdb copy is restricted to in-frame clones and leaves out a portion. The V and J calls and clone size are taken from that table; D and trimming were inferred from the DNA. The repertoire has approximately 61,000 clones, about 90% of them found once; the top ten carry 13% to 15%. Germline CDR1 is SGHDT and CDR2 is YYEEEE. The CDR3 consists of 16 residues. Trimming cost V 0 bases and J 5 bases, with 17 bases left between them.

V usage is TRBV5-6 and J usage is TRBJ1-2, with D possibly matching TRBD1 (6 bases). Sequencing used peripheral blood. This clonotype was obtained from a human donor in a cohort sampled during active COVID-19. CDR3 sequence: CASSLAGGREYYGYTF. The CDR3 DNA is TGTGCCAGCAGCTTGGCCGGGGGGCGCGAATATTATGGCTACACCTTC.